This TCR beta chain was identified in a study of blood T cell repertoires in COVID-19. Trimming removed 0 bases from V and 5 bases from J, with 7 bases in between. Germline V gene sequence: CDR1 SGHDN, CDR2 FVKESK. The CDR3 consists of 13 residues. Per the authors' pipeline: Estimates of nucleated cell counts were drawn from the amplification of reference gene primers. Measured with immunoSEQ multiplex PCR; TCRdb has only the in-frame clones, and not every one. V and J calls and clone size come straight from that table; D and trimming were deduced from the DNA. The data show a few hundred thousand clones, with 80% to 90% seen just once and under 1.5% held by the top ten.

The sequenced sample consisted of peripheral blood. This chain links TRBV14 with TRBJ1-1; D not resolved. The clonotype originates from a middle-aged woman who had recovered from COVID-19. CDR3: CASSQEGRTEAFF. CDR3 coding DNA: TGTGCCAGCAGCCAAGAGGGCCGTACTGAAGCTTTCTTT.